This T cell receptor (beta chain) is from a study of blood T cell repertoires in COVID-19. Study-level information: T cells, B-cell-depleted T cells, or PBMCs supplied cDNA or gDNA.

This CDR3 has 14 amino acids. The germline gives CDR1 KGHSH, CDR2 LQKENI. Germline trimming cut 6 bases from V and 1 base from J; bases unmatched to any gene: 3. Measured with immunoSEQ multiplex PCR; TCRdb has only the in-frame clones, and not every one. The table includes about 290,000 clones, around 92% detected once. This clonotype was obtained from a woman in her 30s with COVID-19, enrolled during active disease. The rearrangement uses TRBV18 and TRBJ2-1, with 7 positions matching TRBD2. Sequencing was done on a sample of peripheral blood. CDR3 bases: TGTGCCAGCTCCACTAGCGCATCCTACAATGAGCAGTTCTTC. It encodes CASSTSASYNEQFF.